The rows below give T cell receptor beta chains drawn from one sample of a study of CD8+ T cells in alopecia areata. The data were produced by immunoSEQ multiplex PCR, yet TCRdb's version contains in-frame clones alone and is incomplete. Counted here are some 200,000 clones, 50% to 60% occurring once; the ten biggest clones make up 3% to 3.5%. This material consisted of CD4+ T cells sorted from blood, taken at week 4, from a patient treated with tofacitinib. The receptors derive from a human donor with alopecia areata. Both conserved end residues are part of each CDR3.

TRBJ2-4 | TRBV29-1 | CSVEALTPRNIQYF
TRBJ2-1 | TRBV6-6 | CASTKGGVNNNEQFF
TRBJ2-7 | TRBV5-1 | CASSGRDRAAEQYF
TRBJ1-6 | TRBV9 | CASSVAPNSLNSPLHF
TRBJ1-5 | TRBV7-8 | CASSSDRGNQPQHF
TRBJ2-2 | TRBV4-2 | CASSQDPLQAVGELFF
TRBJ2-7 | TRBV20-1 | CSASHYEQYF
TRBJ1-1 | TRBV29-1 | CSVEPRQAFTGAFF
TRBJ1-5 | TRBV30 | CAWRRTGSGNQPQHF
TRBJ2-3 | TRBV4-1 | CASSPRPGTSGGKWADTQYF
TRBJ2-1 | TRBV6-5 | CASSMTFGSYNEQFF
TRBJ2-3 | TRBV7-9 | CASSLRAGLAGTTDTQYF
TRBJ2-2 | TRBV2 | CASSLSGGARTGELFF
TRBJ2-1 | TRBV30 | CAWSEGLAVRVEQFF
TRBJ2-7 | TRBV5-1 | CASSFLGDNEQYF